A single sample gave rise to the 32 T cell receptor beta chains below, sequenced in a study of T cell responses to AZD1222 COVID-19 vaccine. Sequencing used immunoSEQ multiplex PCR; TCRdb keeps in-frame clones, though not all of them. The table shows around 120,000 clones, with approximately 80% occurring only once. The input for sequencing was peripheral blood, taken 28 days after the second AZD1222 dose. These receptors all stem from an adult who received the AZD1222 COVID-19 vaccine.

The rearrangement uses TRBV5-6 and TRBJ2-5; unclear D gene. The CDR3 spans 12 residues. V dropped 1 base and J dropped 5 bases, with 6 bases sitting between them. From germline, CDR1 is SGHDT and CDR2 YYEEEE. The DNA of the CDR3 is TGTGCCAGCAGCTTGATAAGGGAGACCCAGTACTTC. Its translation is CASSLIRETQYF.

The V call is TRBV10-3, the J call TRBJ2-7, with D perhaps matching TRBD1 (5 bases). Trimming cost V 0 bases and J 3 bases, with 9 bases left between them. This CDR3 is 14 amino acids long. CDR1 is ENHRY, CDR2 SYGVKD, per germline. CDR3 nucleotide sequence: TGTGCCATCAGTGAGTCGGGGCTCGACTACGAGCAGTACTTC. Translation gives CAISESGLDYEQYF.

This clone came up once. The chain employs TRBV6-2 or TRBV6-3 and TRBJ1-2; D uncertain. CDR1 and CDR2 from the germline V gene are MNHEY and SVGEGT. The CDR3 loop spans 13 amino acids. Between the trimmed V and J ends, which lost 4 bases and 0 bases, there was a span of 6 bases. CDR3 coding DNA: TGTGCCAGCAGTTGGTCACCTAACTATGGCTACACCTTC. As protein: CASSWSPNYGYTF.

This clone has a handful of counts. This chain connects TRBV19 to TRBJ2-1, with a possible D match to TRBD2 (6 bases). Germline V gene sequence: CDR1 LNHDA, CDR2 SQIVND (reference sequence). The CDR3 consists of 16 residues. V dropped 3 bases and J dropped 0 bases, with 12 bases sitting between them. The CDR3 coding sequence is TGTGCCAGTAGTATTCGCGGGGTCAGCTCCTACAATGAGCAGTTCTTC. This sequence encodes CASSIRGVSSYNEQFF.

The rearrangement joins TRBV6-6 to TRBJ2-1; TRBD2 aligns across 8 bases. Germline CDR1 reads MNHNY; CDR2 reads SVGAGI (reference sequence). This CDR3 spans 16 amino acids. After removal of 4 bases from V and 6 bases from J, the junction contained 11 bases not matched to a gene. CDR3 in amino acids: CASSSGGVSGPNEQFF. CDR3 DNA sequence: TGTGCCAGCAGTTCCGGGGGGGTTAGCGGGCCCAATGAGCAGTTCTTC.

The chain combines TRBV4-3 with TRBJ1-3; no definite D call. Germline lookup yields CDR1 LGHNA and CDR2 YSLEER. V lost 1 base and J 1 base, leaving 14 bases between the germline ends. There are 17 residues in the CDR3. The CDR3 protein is CASSQAVGAVSGNTIYF. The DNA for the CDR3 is TGCGCCAGCAGCCAAGCAGTTGGTGCAGTGTCTGGAAACACCATATATTTT.

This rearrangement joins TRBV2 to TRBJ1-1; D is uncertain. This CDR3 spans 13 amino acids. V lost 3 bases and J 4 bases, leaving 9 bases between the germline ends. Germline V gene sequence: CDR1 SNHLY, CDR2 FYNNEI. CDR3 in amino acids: CASSDEGGTEAFF. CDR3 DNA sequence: TGTGCCAGCAGTGATGAGGGTGGCACTGAAGCTTTCTTT.

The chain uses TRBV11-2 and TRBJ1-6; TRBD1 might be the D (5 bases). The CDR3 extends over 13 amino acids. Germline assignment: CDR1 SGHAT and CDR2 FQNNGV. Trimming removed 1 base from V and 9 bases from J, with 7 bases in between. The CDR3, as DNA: TGTGCCAGCAGCTTAGGCACAGGTTCACCCCTCCACTTT. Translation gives CASSLGTGSPLHF. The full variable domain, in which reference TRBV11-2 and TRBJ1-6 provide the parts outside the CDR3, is EAGVAQSPRYKIIEKRQSVAFWCNPISGHATLYWYQQILGQGPKLLIQFQNNGVVDDSQLPKDRFSAERLKGVDSTLKIQPAKLEDSAVYLCASSLGTGSPLHFGNGTRLTVT.

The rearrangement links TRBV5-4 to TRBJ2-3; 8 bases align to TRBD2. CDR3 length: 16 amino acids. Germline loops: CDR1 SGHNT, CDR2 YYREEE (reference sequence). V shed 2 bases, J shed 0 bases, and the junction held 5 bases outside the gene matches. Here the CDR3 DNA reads TGTGCCAGCAGCTTCCGGGCGGGGGGAAGCACAGATACGCAGTATTTT. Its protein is CASSFRAGGSTDTQYF.

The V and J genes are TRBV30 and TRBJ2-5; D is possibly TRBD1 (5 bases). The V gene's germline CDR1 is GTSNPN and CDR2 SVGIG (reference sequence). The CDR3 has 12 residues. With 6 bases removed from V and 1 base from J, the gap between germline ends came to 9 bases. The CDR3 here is CACGGAQETQYF. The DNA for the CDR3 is TGTGCCTGCGGTGGGGCCCAAGAGACCCAGTACTTC. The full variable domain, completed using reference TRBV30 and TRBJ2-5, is SQTIHQWPATLVQPVGSPLSLECTVEGTSNPNLYWYRQAAGRGLQLLFYSVGIGQISSEVPQNLSASRPQDRQFILSSKKLLLSDSGFYLCACGGAQETQYFGPGTRLLVL.

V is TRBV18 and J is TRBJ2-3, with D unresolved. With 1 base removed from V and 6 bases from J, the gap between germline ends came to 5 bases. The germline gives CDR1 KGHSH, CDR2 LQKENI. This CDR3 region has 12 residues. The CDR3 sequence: CASSPLGDTQYF. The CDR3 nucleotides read TGTGCCAGCTCACCACTGGGCGATACGCAGTATTTT.

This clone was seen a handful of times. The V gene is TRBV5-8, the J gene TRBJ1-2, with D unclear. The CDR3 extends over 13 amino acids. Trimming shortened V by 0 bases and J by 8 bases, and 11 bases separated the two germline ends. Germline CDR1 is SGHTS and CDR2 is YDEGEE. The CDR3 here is CASSLVGQDGYTF. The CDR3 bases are TGTGCCAGCAGCTTGGTAGGCCAGGACGGCTACACCTTC. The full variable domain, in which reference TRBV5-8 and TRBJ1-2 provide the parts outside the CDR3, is EAGVTQSPTHLIKTRGQQATLRCSPISGHTSVYWYQQALGLGLQFLLWYDEGEERNRGNFPPRFSGRQFPNYSSELNVNALELEDSALYLCASSLVGQDGYTFGSGTRLTVV.

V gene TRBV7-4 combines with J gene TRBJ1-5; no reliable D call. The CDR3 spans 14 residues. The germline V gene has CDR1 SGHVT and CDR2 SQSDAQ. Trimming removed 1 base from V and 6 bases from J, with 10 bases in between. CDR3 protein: CASSLGRAGQPQHF. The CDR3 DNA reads TGTGCCAGCAGCTTAGGAAGGGCCGGTCAGCCCCAGCATTTT.

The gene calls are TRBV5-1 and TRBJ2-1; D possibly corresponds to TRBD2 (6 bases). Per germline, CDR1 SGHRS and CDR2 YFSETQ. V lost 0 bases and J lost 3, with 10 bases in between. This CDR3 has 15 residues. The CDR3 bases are TGCGCCAGCAGCTTGGCGGGGCGGGGCTACAATGAGCAGTTCTTC. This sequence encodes CASSLAGRGYNEQFF.

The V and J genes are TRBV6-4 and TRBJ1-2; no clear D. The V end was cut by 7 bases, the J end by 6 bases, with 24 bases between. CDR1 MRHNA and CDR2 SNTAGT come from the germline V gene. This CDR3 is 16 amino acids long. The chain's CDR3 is CASTPRAGLFVNGYTF. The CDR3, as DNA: TGTGCCAGCACCCCTAGGGCAGGCCTCTTTGTCAATGGCTACACCTTC.

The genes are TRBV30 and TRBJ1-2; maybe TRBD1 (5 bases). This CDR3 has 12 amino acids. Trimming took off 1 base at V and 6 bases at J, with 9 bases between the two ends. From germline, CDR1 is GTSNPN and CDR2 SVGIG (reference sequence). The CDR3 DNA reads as TGTGCCTGGAGTGACCAGGGAGATGGCTACACCTTC. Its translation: CAWSDQGDGYTF.

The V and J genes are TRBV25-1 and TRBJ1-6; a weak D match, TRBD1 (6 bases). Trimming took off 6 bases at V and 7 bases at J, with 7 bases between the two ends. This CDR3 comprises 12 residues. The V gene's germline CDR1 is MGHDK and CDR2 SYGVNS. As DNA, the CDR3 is TGTGCCAGCAGCAGGGGCAATTCACCCCTCCACTTT. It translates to CASSRGNSPLHF.

The DNA of the CDR3 is TGTGCCAGTAGTATAGAGCGGGGGCTGGACTATGGCTACACCTTC. Its protein is CASSIERGLDYGYTF. The chain is built from TRBV19 and TRBJ1-2; D is perhaps TRBD1 (6 bases). The CDR3 totals 15 residues. The germline V gene has CDR1 LNHDA and CDR2 SQIVND (reference sequence). Trimming removed 0 bases from V and 3 bases from J, with 11 bases in between.

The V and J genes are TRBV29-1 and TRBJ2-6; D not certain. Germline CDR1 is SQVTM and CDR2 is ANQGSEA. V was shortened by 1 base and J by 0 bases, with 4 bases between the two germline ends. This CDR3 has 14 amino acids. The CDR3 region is CSVEVPSGANVLTF. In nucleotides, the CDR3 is TGCAGCGTTGAAGTTCCCTCTGGGGCCAACGTCCTGACTTTC.

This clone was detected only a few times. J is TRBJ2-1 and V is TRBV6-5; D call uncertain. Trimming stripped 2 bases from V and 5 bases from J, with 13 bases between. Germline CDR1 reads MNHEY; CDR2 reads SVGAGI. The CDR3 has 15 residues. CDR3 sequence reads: CASSYSTFGDNEQFF. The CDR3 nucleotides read TGTGCCAGCAGTTACAGTACATTTGGGGACAATGAGCAGTTCTTC.

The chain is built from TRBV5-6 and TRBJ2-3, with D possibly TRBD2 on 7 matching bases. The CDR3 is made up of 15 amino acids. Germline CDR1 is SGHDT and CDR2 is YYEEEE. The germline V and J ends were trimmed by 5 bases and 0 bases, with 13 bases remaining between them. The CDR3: CASRWGGTSTDTQYF. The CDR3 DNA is TGTGCCAGCAGATGGGGGGGCACGAGCACAGATACGCAGTATTTT.

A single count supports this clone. The CDR3 DNA is TGCGCCAGCAGCCTCCCCCGGGGACAGCGACCTGAAAAACTGTTTTTT. It yields the protein CASSLPRGQRPEKLFF. The chain links TRBV4-3 to TRBJ1-4; 7 bases are a match to TRBD1. This CDR3 comprises 16 residues. CDR1 is LGHNA and CDR2 is YSLEER in the germline V gene. Trimming cost V 4 bases and J 7 bases; bases outside gene matches: 12.

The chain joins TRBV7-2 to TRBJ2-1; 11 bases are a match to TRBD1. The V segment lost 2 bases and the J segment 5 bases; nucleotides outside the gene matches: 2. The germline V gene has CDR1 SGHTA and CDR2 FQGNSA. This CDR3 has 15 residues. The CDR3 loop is CASSLRTGGNNEQFF. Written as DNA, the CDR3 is TGTGCCAGCAGCTTACGGACAGGGGGCAACAATGAGCAGTTCTTC. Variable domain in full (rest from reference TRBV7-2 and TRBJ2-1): GAGVSQSPSNKVTEKGKDVELRCDPISGHTALYWYRQSLGQGLEFLIYFQGNSAPDKSGLPSDRFSAERTGGSVSTLTIQRTQQEDSAVYLCASSLRTGGNNEQFFGPGTRLTVL.

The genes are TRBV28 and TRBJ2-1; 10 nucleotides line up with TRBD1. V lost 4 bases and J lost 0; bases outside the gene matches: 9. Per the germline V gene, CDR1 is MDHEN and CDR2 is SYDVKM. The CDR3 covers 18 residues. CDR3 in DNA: TGTGCCAGCAGTTCGCCGGGACAGGGGCGCTCCTCCTACAATGAGCAGTTCTTC. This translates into CASSSPGQGRSSYNEQFF. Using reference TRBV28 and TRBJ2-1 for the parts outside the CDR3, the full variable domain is DVKVTQSSRYLVKRTGEKVFLECVQDMDHENMFWYRQDPGLGLRLIYFSYDVKMKEKGDIPEGYSVSREKKERFSLILESASTNQTSMYLCASSSPGQGRSSYNEQFFGPGTRLTVL.

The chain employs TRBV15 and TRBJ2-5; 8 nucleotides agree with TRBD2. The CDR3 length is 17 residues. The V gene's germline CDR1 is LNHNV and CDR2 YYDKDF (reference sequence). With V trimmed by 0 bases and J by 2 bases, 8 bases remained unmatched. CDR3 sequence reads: CATSRDRYGRGQETQYF. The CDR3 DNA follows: TGTGCCACCAGCAGAGATCGGTACGGGAGGGGACAAGAGACCCAGTACTTC.

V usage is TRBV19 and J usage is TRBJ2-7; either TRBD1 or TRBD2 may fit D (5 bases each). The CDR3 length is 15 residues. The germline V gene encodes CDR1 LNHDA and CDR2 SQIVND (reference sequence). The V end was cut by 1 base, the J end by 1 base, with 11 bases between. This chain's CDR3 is CASSIGGAASYEQYF. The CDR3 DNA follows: TGTGCCAGTAGTATAGGAGGGGCCGCTTCCTACGAGCAGTACTTC. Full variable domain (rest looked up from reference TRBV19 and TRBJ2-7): DGGITQSPKYLFRKEGQNVTLSCEQNLNHDAMYWYRQDPGQGLRLIYYSQIVNDFQKGDIAEGYSVSREKKESFPLTVTSAQKNPTAFYLCASSIGGAASYEQYFGPGTRLTVT.

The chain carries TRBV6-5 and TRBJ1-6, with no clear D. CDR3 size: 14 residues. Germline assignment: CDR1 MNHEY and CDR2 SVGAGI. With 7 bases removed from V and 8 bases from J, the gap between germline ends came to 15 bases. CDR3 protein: CASTILGGDSPLHF. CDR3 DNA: TGTGCCAGCACAATACTTGGTGGTGATTCACCCCTCCACTTT.

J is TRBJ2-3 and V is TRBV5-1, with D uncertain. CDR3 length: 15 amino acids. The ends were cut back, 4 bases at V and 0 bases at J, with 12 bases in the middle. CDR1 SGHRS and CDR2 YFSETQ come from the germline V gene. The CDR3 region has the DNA TGCGCCAGCAGCCCGACTGGGCTTAGCACAGATACGCAGTATTTT. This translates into CASSPTGLSTDTQYF.

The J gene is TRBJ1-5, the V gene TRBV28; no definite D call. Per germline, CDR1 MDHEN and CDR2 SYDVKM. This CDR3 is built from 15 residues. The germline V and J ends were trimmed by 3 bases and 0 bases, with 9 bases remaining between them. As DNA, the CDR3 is TGTGCCAGCAGTTTTTACGGGATTAGCAATCAGCCCCAGCATTTT. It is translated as CASSFYGISNQPQHF.

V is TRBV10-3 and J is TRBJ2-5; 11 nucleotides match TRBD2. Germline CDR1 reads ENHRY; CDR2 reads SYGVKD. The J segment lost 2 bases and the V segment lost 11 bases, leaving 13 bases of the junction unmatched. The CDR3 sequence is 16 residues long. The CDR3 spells CASKATRLAGQETQYF. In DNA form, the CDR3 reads TGTGCCTCAAAGGCGACGCGACTAGCGGGGCAAGAGACCCAGTACTTC.

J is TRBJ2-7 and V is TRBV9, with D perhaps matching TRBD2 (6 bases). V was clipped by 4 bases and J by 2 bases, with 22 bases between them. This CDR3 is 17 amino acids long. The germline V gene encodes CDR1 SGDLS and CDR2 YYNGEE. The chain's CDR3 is CASSPLVGGRGPYEQYF. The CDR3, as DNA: TGTGCCAGCAGCCCACTGGTTGGGGGGAGAGGGCCCTACGAGCAGTACTTC.

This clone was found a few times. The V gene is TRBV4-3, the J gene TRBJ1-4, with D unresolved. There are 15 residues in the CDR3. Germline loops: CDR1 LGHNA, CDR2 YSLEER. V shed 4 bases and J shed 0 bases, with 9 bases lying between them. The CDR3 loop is CASSPTFATNEKLFF. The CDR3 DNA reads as TGCGCCAGCAGCCCTACGTTTGCAACTAATGAAAAACTGTTTTTT.